This paragraph reports one TCR beta chain. Authors' methods: Reference gene primer amplification in the assay estimated nucleated cell counts. Only in-frame clones appear in the TCRdb table, and some are missing; sequencing was by immunoSEQ multiplex PCR. Clone size and V and J calls were adopted from that table, with D and trimming inferred from the DNA. The sample has 140,000 or so clones, 80% to 90% seen once. The data belong to a study of blood T cell repertoires in COVID-19. Study information: COVID-19 samples, acute and convalescent, were from the United States, Italy and Spain. Sources were T cells, B-cell-depleted T cells, or PBMCs; the material itself was cDNA or gDNA.

The CDR3 length is 17 residues. J was trimmed by 1 base and V by 3 bases; bases with no gene match: 4. Germline V gene sequence: CDR1 SGHNT, CDR2 YYREEE (reference sequence). The sequence derives from a woman aged 55-70 years with active COVID-19. Source material: peripheral blood. The V call is TRBV5-4, the J call TRBJ2-2, with 12 bases lining up with TRBD2. The CDR3 DNA reads as TGTGCCAGCAGCTGGGGGACTAGCGGGCGGAACACCGGGGAGCTGTTTTTT. This codes for CASSWGTSGRNTGELFF.